This T cell receptor beta chain was recorded in a study of beta chain features in type 1 diabetes. At the level of the study: On cell yields, gender and age, patients and healthy donors were similar. Cells sorted and examined across all samples totaled more than 90,000,000. General study results and limits: In comparison with healthy donors, patients had naive, central memory and Treg TCRB repertoires that appeared more similar. It was possible that PCR favored shorter templates, equally so in patients and controls. The study found moderately but significantly shorter TCRB CDR3s in all four CD4+ subsets of Type 1 diabetes patients.

Reverse transcribing all isolated RNA meant expressed TCRB transcripts were sequenced. The repertoire was sequenced with immunoSEQ multiplex PCR; TCRdb's copy has only in-frame clones and lacks some. The sample shows 250,000 to 350,000 clones, approximately 16% of them seen only once. This CDR3 has 12 amino acids. The germline CDR1 and CDR2 sequences are GTSNPN and SVGIG (reference sequence). Trimming took 2 bases from V and 10 from J, leaving 11 bases between them. With regard to this clone: Its target is unknown.

This clonotype was sampled from a man aged 18 to 29 with type 1 diabetes. This chain uses TRBV30 with TRBJ1-4; D remains ambiguous. Sequencing was carried out using naive CD4+ T cells from blood. The CDR3 protein is CAWSLVGRKLFF. The CDR3 DNA reads TGTGCCTGGAGTCTAGTGGGTCGAAAACTGTTTTTT.